The next 22 T cell receptor beta chains were all read from a single sample in a study of blood T cell repertoires in COVID-19. The table came from immunoSEQ multiplex PCR; TCRdb's copy has only in-frame clones and leaves some out. This sample has approximately 150,000 clones, with around 84% found just once. Sequencing input: peripheral blood. These receptors were collected from a human donor in a cohort sampled during active COVID-19.

With respect to this clone: No conserved phenylalanine or tryptophan ends this CDR3, so it is likely a read error. It is unclear where the CDR3 begins or ends on the DNA, so no DNA is shown, and the CDR3 is as TCRdb lists it. The chain recombines TRBV5-1 with TRBJ1-2. Germline lookup yields CDR1 SGHRS and CDR2 YFSETQ. The CDR3 length is 8 residues, termini included. The CDR3: CASSPLPR.

The rearrangement joins TRBV14 to TRBJ2-1; the match to TRBD2 covers 10 bases. Germline CDR1 SGHDN, CDR2 FVKESK. The CDR3 contains 14 residues. The ends lost 3 bases at V and 9 bases at J; junction bases unmatched: 5. CDR3 residues: CASSHLAGAIEQFF. The DNA of the CDR3 is TGTGCCAGCAGCCATCTAGCGGGAGCCATTGAGCAGTTCTTC.

The chain combines TRBV6-5 with TRBJ2-7; TRBD1 is a possible D gene (6 bases). This CDR3 is built from 12 residues. V gave up 4 bases and J gave up 7 bases, with 11 bases separating them. Germline CDR1 and CDR2: MNHEY and SVGAGI. The CDR3 DNA sequence: TGTGCCAGCAGTTCTGCTAGGGGGGAGCAGTACTTC. It specifies CASSSARGEQYF.

CDR3 sequence reads: CASSLDSNYGYTF. The CDR3 nucleotides are TGTGCCAGCAGTTTAGACTCCAACTATGGCTACACCTTC. This chain uses TRBV12-3 or TRBV12-4 with TRBJ1-2; no definite D call. Trimming pared 1 base from V and 2 bases from J, leaving 5 bases between. The CDR3 contains 13 residues.

Points on this clone: Within the sample, other DNA sequences also encode this same CDR3. This sequence joins TRBV28 and TRBJ2-3; 8 nucleotides match TRBD2. V shed 6 bases and J 3 bases; nucleotides not matched to a gene: 11. The CDR3 sequence is 16 residues long. The germline V gene has CDR1 MDHEN and CDR2 SYDVKM. The chain's CDR3 is CASSPPGGGGTDTQYF. In DNA, the CDR3 is TGTGCCAGCAGCCCCCCCGGGGGCGGGGGGACAGATACGCAGTATTTT. Combining the CDR3 with reference TRBV28 and TRBJ2-3 gives the whole variable domain DVKVTQSSRYLVKRTGEKVFLECVQDMDHENMFWYRQDPGLGLRLIYFSYDVKMKEKGDIPEGYSVSREKKERFSLILESASTNQTSMYLCASSPPGGGGTDTQYFGPGTRLTVL.

The gene calls are TRBV6-6 and TRBJ2-7; D remains ambiguous. The CDR3 sequence is 14 residues long. Germline V gene sequence: CDR1 MNHNY, CDR2 SVGAGI (reference sequence). Trimming pared 2 bases from V and 9 bases from J, leaving 17 bases between. The CDR3 nucleotides are TGTGCCAGCAGTTACGGCCAGGCAGACGTATTGCAGTACGTC. Translating gives CASSYGQADVLQYV.

V and J are TRBV10-3 and TRBJ2-5; 11 bases align to TRBD2. With 4 bases clipped from V and 1 base from J, the junction kept 17 bases outside the gene matches. The germline CDR1 and CDR2 sequences are ENHRY and SYGVKD. This CDR3 contains 20 residues. The CDR3 reads CAISGPSGGQANPIQETQYF. The CDR3 region has the DNA TGTGCCATCAGTGGGCCTAGCGGGGGGCAAGCGAACCCGATCCAAGAGACCCAGTACTTC.

Only one count was recorded for this clone. This sequence joins TRBV6-5 and TRBJ1-4, with D unclear. V was shortened by 4 bases and J by 7 bases, with 16 bases between the two germline ends. Germline CDR1 is MNHEY and CDR2 is SVGAGI. This CDR3 has 15 amino acids. The DNA for the CDR3 is TGTGCCAGCAGTTCTAAAAGGGCTGGGAGTGAAAAACTGTTTTTT. It yields the protein CASSSKRAGSEKLFF.

As DNA, the CDR3 is TGTGCCAGCAGAAAGGGACTAGCCCTCGGTGAGCAGTTCTTC. It translates to CASRKGLALGEQFF. The chain joins TRBV6-5 to TRBJ2-1; 9 bases align to TRBD2. The ends lost 6 bases at V and 9 bases at J; junction bases unmatched: 9. Germline CDR1 and CDR2: MNHEY and SVGAGI. The CDR3 runs 14 residues.

This clone has only one observation. This chain links TRBV7-2 with TRBJ2-1; 7 bases match TRBD2. The CDR3 contains 13 residues. CDR1 is SGHTA and CDR2 is FQGNSA in the germline V gene. The trim removed 5 bases at V and 15 bases at J, leaving 13 bases unmatched. The DNA of the CDR3 is TGTGCCAGCAGCCCGCAACGCGGGACGGGGGGGTTCTTC. Translated, it gives CASSPQRGTGGFF.

The chain carries TRBV19 and TRBJ2-3; the match to TRBD1 covers 8 bases. The CDR3 runs 15 residues. Germline CDR1 and CDR2: LNHDA and SQIVND (reference sequence). After removal of 4 bases from V and 1 base from J, the junction contained 4 bases not matched to a gene. CDR3 nucleotide sequence: TGTGCCAGTAGTAGCCAACAGGGGGGCACAGATACGCAGTATTTT. This translates into CASSSQQGGTDTQYF.

This chain connects TRBV28 to TRBJ2-7, with D unresolved. Germline CDR1 is MDHEN and CDR2 is SYDVKM. The germline V and J ends were trimmed by 6 bases and 2 bases, with 11 bases remaining between them. This CDR3 spans 13 amino acids. CDR3 in amino acids: CASSRSMAYEQYV. In DNA form, the CDR3 reads TGTGCCAGCAGCCGGAGTATGGCCTACGAGCAGTACGTC.

The chain is built from TRBV7-9 and TRBJ1-5, with 8 nucleotides matching TRBD1. Per the germline V gene, CDR1 is SEHNR and CDR2 is FQNEAQ (reference sequence). The CDR3 has 14 amino acids. Losses at the gene ends were 1 base for V and 7 bases for J; bases not matched to a gene: 3. Here the CDR3 reads CASSLGTGQQPQHF. CDR3 sequence (DNA): TGTGCCAGCAGCTTAGGGACAGGGCAGCAGCCCCAGCATTTT.

The chain couples TRBV4-1 to TRBJ2-7; 10 nucleotides match TRBD1. This CDR3 spans 16 amino acids. The junction had 4 bases not matched to a gene; V was cut back by 1 base and J by 1 base. Germline assignment: CDR1 MGHRA and CDR2 YSYEKL. The CDR3 protein is CASSQAPGQGSYEQYF. In nucleotides, the CDR3 is TGCGCCAGCAGCCAAGCCCCGGGACAGGGGTCCTACGAGCAGTACTTC.

The chain employs TRBV7-8 and TRBJ2-7; TRBD2 matches at 13 bases. The CDR3 length is 19 residues. V lost 2 bases to trimming and J lost 3 bases; unmatched junction nucleotides: 13. Germline assignment: CDR1 SGHVS and CDR2 FQNEAQ. CDR3 DNA sequence: TGTGCCAGCAGCTTAACGGTCCCGGGACTAGCGGGAAGAGGCTACGAGCAGTACGTC. This encodes CASSLTVPGLAGRGYEQYV.

The chain is built from TRBV5-6 and TRBJ1-6; D perhaps matches TRBD1 (5 bases). Trimming shortened V by 1 base and J by 5 bases, and 13 bases separated the two germline ends. Germline-derived CDR1 and CDR2 are SGHDT and YYEEEE. This CDR3 has 16 amino acids. Here the CDR3 reads CASSLIKLRDNSPLHF. The CDR3 DNA is TGTGCCAGCAGCTTGATTAAGCTCAGGGATAATTCACCCCTCCACTTT.

The chain has TRBV5-1 and TRBJ2-3; TRBD2 is a possible D gene (5 bases). The V end was cut by 5 bases, the J end by 1 base, with 11 bases between. Germline V CDR1 and CDR2: SGHRS, YFSETQ. The CDR3 runs 14 residues. CDR3 coding DNA: TGCGCCAGCAGTAGGAAGGGAGGCACAGATACGCAGTATTTT. Protein: CASSRKGGTDTQYF.

The chain carries TRBV7-9 and TRBJ1-2, with D unclear. CDR3 length equals 14 residues. Germline CDR1 SEHNR, CDR2 FQNEAQ (reference sequence). Trimming left V 3 bases short and J 4 bases short, with 12 bases between. CDR3 sequence (DNA): TGTGCCAGCAGCTTTGGAGGGATGGGCTATGGCTACACCTTC. It codes for CASSFGGMGYGYTF.

The V gene is TRBV6-5, the J gene TRBJ1-5; D unclear. The CDR3 covers 15 residues. Per the germline V gene, CDR1 is MNHEY and CDR2 is SVGAGI. V was cut by 0 bases and J by 3 bases, with 9 bases left in between. The CDR3 is CASSYSTGDNQPQHF. The DNA of the CDR3 is TGTGCCAGCAGTTACTCGACCGGGGACAATCAGCCCCAGCATTTT.

The chain uses TRBV6-5 and TRBJ2-7, with 8 bases lining up with TRBD2. CDR3 size: 15 residues. Germline V gene data show CDR1 as MNHEY and CDR2 as SVGAGI. The J segment lost 2 bases and the V segment lost 6 bases, leaving 9 bases of the junction unmatched. The CDR3 spells CASRTRTSSPYEQYV. Written as DNA, the CDR3 is TGTGCCAGCAGAACAAGGACTAGCAGTCCCTACGAGCAGTACGTC.

The chain uses TRBV7-8 and TRBJ1-3; 8 nucleotides match TRBD1. The CDR3 has 15 residues. Germline values: CDR1 SGHVS, CDR2 FQNEAQ. After removal of 5 bases from V and 0 bases from J, the junction contained 3 bases not matched to a gene. Written as DNA, the CDR3 is TGTGCCAGCAGCCCAGGGGGCGCCTCTGGAAACACCATATATTTT. This gives the protein CASSPGGASGNTIYF.

V usage is TRBV29-1 and J usage is TRBJ2-3; the D gene is possibly TRBD1 (5 bases). The germline V gene has CDR1 SQVTM and CDR2 ANQGSEA. This CDR3 is 15 amino acids long. The ends were cut back, 0 bases at V and 1 base at J, with 11 bases in the middle. The CDR3 nucleotides read TGCAGCGTTGAAGAGACAGTCTCTGGCACAGATACGCAGTATTTT. This sequence encodes CSVEETVSGTDTQYF.